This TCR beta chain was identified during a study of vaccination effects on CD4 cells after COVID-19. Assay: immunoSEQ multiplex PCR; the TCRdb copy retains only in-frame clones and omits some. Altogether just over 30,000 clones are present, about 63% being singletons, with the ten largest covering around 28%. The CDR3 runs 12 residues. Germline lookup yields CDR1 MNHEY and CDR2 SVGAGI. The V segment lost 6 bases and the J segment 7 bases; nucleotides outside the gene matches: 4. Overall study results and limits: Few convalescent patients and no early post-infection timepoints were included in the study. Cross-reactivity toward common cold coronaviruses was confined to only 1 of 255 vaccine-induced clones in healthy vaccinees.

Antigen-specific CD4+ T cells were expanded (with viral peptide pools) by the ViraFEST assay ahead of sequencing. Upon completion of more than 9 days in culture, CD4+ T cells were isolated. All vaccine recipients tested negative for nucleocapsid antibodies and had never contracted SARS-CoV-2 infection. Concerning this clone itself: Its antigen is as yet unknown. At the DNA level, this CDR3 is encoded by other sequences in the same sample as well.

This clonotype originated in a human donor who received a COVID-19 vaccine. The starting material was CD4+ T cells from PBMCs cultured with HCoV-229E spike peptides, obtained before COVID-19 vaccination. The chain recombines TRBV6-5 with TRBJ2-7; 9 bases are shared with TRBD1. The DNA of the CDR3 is TGTGCCAGCAGACAGGGGGCGGGGGAGCAGTACTTC. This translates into CASRQGAGEQYF.